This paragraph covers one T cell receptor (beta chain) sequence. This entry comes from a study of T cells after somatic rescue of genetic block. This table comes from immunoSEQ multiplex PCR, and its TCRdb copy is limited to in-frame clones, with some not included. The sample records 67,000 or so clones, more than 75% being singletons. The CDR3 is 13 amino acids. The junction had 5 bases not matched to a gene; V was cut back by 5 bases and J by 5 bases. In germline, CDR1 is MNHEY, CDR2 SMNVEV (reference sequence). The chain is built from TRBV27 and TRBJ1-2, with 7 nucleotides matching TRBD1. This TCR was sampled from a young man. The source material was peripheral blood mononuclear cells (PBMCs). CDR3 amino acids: CASSGTDPYGYTF. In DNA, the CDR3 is TGTGCCAGCAGTGGGACAGACCCGTATGGCTACACCTTC.